This TCR beta chain was sequenced for a study of regulatory T cells in long-lasting Graves disease. V lost 7 bases and J 4 bases, leaving 10 bases between the germline ends. The CDR3 has 12 residues. Germline CDR1 SNHLY, CDR2 FYNNEI. Arm-PCR of CDR3 regions and iRepertoire HTBI primers were used to build TCR beta libraries. TCRdb re-called the multiplex PCR reads with MiXCR, one entry per CDR3 protein. Counted here are about 420,000 distinct CDR3 sequences, around 20% occurring once; the ten biggest clones make up around 26%. This clonotype was detected many times. Its antigen is unknown. Time point described: persistent/refractory GD, antithyroid drugs over 5 years with positive TRAb. Extracted RNA from PBMCs served as the source of the TCR library. Study outcomes and limitations: Few sampled subjects may have lowered accuracy.

The sequence derives from a female donor with Graves disease. The V and J genes are TRBV2 and TRBJ1-2, with unresolved D. The input for sequencing was peripheral blood mononuclear cells (PBMCs), taken when the disease was refractory, from a patient treated with antithyroid drugs. The CDR3 here is CASTGEGYGYTF. CDR3 nucleotide sequence: TGTGCCAGCACCGGGGAGGGCTATGGCTACACCTTC.